This is a list of T cell receptor beta chains from one sample in a study of cytomegalovirus exposure and HLA in healthy donors. Measured with immunoSEQ multiplex PCR; TCRdb has only the in-frame clones, and not every one. The sample has approximately 150,000 clones; over 70% are singletons. Material: PBMCs. The receptors here all came from a man aged 50 or older in good health and CMV-seropositive. Both conserved end residues are part of each CDR3. A D gene is named only where the DNA matches it firmly. The size entry is marked missing in some rows and otherwise reads once, few, many or a size class.

clone_size	j_call	d_call	v_call	cdr3_nt	cdr3_aa
few	TRBJ2-1	.	TRBV4-2	TGTGCCAGCAGCCCGGGAGAGGGGAGCTCCTACAATGAGCAGTTCTTC	CASSPGEGSSYNEQFF
.	TRBJ1-2	TRBD1	TRBV28	TGTGCCAGCAGTTCACCGGGACAGGGTGTCACCTTC	CASSSPGQGVTF
.	TRBJ1-2	TRBD1	TRBV5-4	TGTGCCAGCAGCTTGGCGACAGGGACCTATGGCTACACCTTC	CASSLATGTYGYTF
once	TRBJ2-7	.	TRBV4-2	TGTGCCAGCAGCCAAGGTCCGGCAGGGGGACTCTACGAGCAGTACTTC	CASSQGPAGGLYEQYF
.	TRBJ2-1	TRBD2	TRBV11-2	TGTGCCAGCAGCCCGGGAAGACTAGCGGGAGAAGGCCAGTTCTTC	CASSPGRLAGEGQFF
.	TRBJ1-1	.	TRBV18	TGTGCCAGCTCACAGGACAGTACTGAAGCTTTCTTT	CASSQDSTEAFF
.	TRBJ1-5	.	TRBV6-6	TGTGCCTCCTTGGTTCCGGGGCAGCCCCAGCATTTT	CASLVPGQPQHF
.	TRBJ1-5	TRBD1	TRBV19	TGTGCCAGTAGTAAAAGGACAGGGCGCTCCAATCAGCCCCAGCATTTT	CASSKRTGRSNQPQHF
once	TRBJ1-5	.	TRBV18	TGTGCCAGCTCACCACAAGGAGGCAATCAGCCCCAGCATTTT	CASSPQGGNQPQHF
.	TRBJ2-3	.	TRBV5-6	TGTGCCAGCAGCTTGCAGGGAGATACGCAGTATTTT	CASSLQGDTQYF
.	TRBJ1-1	TRBD1	TRBV19	TGTGCCAGTGCCCACAGGGGCGGCACTGAAGCTTTCTTT	CASAHRGGTEAFF
.	TRBJ2-3	TRBD2	TRBV10-3	TGTGCCACTAGCGGGGGCCAAGATACGCAGTATTTT	CATSGGQDTQYF
.	TRBJ2-2	.	TRBV1	TGCACCAGCAGCCAAGCTAGCGGGAGATGGAACACCGGGGAGCTGTTTTTT	CTSSQASGRWNTGELFF
.	TRBJ2-7	TRBD1	TRBV28	TGTGCCAGCAGTCTGGACCGGGACAGGGATATAGCGGGCGAATCCTACGAGCAGTACTTC	CASSLDRDRDIAGESYEQYF
.	TRBJ2-7	.	TRBV30	TGTGCCTGGAGTATAGCGGTGGGCGAGCAGTACTTC	CAWSIAVGEQYF
few	TRBJ2-7	TRBD2	TRBV18	TGTGCCAGCTCACAACAAGGGGGTAGCGGGAGGGCTTCCTACGAGCAGTACTTC	CASSQQGGSGRASYEQYF
.	TRBJ2-6	.	TRBV5-4	TGTGCCAGCAGTCTGTCCGCGGGGGCCAACGTCCTGACTTTC	CASSLSAGANVLTF
.	TRBJ1-1	.	TRBV28	TGTGCCAGCAGACTACAGGGAAGAAGTGGTGAAGCTTTCTTT	CASRLQGRSGEAFF
.	TRBJ1-5	.	TRBV6-5	TGTGCCAGCAGTTACAAGGGGCTCAGCAATCAGCCCCAGCATTTT	CASSYKGLSNQPQHF
.	TRBJ2-5	TRBD2	TRBV4-1	TGCGCCAGCAGCCTGGGACTAGCGGGAGTAGGAGAGACCCAGTACTTC	CASSLGLAGVGETQYF
.	TRBJ2-7	.	TRBV7-6	TGTGCCAGCAGCTTAGGGGGACACCTCTCCTACGAGCAGTACTTC	CASSLGGHLSYEQYF
once	TRBJ1-5	TRBD1	TRBV4-2	TGTGCCAGCAGCCAAGATCCCGTGAGGACAGGAAATCAGCCCCAGCATTTT	CASSQDPVRTGNQPQHF
.	TRBJ2-2	TRBD2	TRBV6-1	TGTGCCAGCAGTGAACGAGGTCTAGCGGACACCGGGGAGCTGTTTTTT	CASSERGLADTGELFF
once	TRBJ1-1	.	TRBV10-2	TGCGCCAGCAGTGAGTCGAGGCAGACTGAAGCTTTCTTT	CASSESRQTEAFF
.	TRBJ2-1	.	TRBV7-9	TGTGCCAGCAGCTGGGGGCCAGCGGAGATTAACAATGAGCAGTTCTTC	CASSWGPAEINNEQFF
.	TRBJ1-2	TRBD1	TRBV28	TGTGCCAGCAGTTTCCAGGGGGGATATGGCTACACCTTC	CASSFQGGYGYTF
.	TRBJ1-3	.	TRBV7-2	TGTGCCAGCAGCCTTCGGGGGGGCTCTGGAAACACCATATATTTT	CASSLRGGSGNTIYF
.	TRBJ2-2	.	TRBV5-1	TGCGCCAGCAGCGCGGACAGTTCCTACGGGGAGCTGTTTTTT	CASSADSSYGELFF
.	TRBJ1-5	.	TRBV28	TGTGCCAGCAGTTTATTCAGGGTTAATCAGCCCCAGCATTTT	CASSLFRVNQPQHF
.	TRBJ2-7	.	TRBV30	TGTGCCTGGAGTCCCTTACGGGAGCAGTACTTC	CAWSPLREQYF
.	TRBJ2-7	.	TRBV5-5	TGTGCCAGCAGGCCGGACATTTCGCGGGAGCAGTACTTC	CASRPDISREQYF
.	TRBJ2-1	TRBD2	TRBV9	TGTGCCAGCAGCGCCCTAGCGGACTACAATGAGCAGTTCTTC	CASSALADYNEQFF
.	TRBJ2-6	.	TRBV27	TGTGCCAGCAGGCGGACTGGGGCCAACGTCCTGACTTTC	CASRRTGANVLTF
.	TRBJ2-2	TRBD2	TRBV5-8	TGTGCCAGCAGCCTATGGAGCGGGAGCACCGGGGAGCTGTTTTTT	CASSLWSGSTGELFF
.	TRBJ2-1	.	TRBV27	TGTGCCAGCAGTCCCCTTTTTAGCTCCTACAATGAGCAGTTCTTC	CASSPLFSSYNEQFF